The next 23 T cell receptor beta chains were all read from a single sample in a study of blood T cell repertoires in COVID-19. Generated by immunoSEQ multiplex PCR, the TCRdb table keeps only in-frame clones and is missing some. The table lists 400,000 or so clones, approximately 90% of them singletons. Sample: PBMCs or T cells enriched from blood (not recorded which). The receptor set was obtained from a man aged 25-45 years who had recovered from COVID-19.

J is TRBJ2-1 and V is TRBV7-6, with TRBD2 matching 10 bases. From germline, CDR1 is SGHVS and CDR2 FNYEAQ. The CDR3 is 16 amino acids. V was pared by 2 bases and J by 8 bases, with 9 bases of the junction left unmatched. The CDR3 coding sequence is TGTGCCAGCAGCTTATCGCCTAGCGGGAGAGGTGATGAGCAGTTCTTC. It is translated as CASSLSPSGRGDEQFF.

V and J are TRBV5-1 and TRBJ1-4; D not resolved. In germline, CDR1 is SGHRS, CDR2 YFSETQ. V dropped 4 bases and J dropped 5 bases, with 12 bases sitting between them. The CDR3 covers 14 residues. The CDR3 reads CASSVGGPNEKLFF. The CDR3 nucleotides read TGCGCCAGCAGCGTGGGCGGCCCGAATGAAAAACTGTTTTTT.

The V call is TRBV19, the J call TRBJ1-1; D ambiguous. Per germline, CDR1 LNHDA and CDR2 SQIVND (reference sequence). This CDR3 has 15 amino acids. V was clipped by 7 bases and J by 0 bases, with 15 bases between them. This CDR3 is CASKKHAGMNTEAFF. As DNA, the CDR3 is TGTGCCAGTAAAAAGCACGCAGGAATGAACACTGAAGCTTTCTTT. The full variable domain, rest sourced from reference TRBV19 and TRBJ1-1, is DGGITQSPKYLFRKEGQNVTLSCEQNLNHDAMYWYRQDPGQGLRLIYYSQIVNDFQKGDIAEGYSVSREKKESFPLTVTSAQKNPTAFYLCASKKHAGMNTEAFFGQGTRLTVV.

This chain links TRBV3-1 (or the pseudogene TRBV3-2) with TRBJ2-7; 8 nucleotides align to TRBD2. Germline values: CDR1 LGHDT, CDR2 YNNKEL (reference sequence). V shed 4 bases, J shed 3 bases, and the junction held 8 bases outside the gene matches. This CDR3 comprises 15 residues. The chain's CDR3 is CASSLGTRGVYEQYF. The CDR3 DNA is TGTGCCAGCAGCCTCGGGACTAGAGGAGTCTACGAGCAGTACTTC.

V gene TRBV10-3 combines with J gene TRBJ2-2; D not resolved. The CDR3 has 12 amino acids. The germline gives CDR1 ENHRY, CDR2 SYGVKD. The V and J ends lost 8 bases and 5 bases respectively, with 9 bases between them. The CDR3 is CAIGGGTGELFF. The CDR3 DNA reads as TGTGCCATCGGCGGCGGAACCGGGGAGCTGTTTTTT.

The chain carries TRBV28 and TRBJ1-2; TRBD1 aligns across 9 bases. The CDR3 contains 15 residues. CDR1 and CDR2 from the germline V gene are MDHEN and SYDVKM. Losses at the gene ends were 1 base for V and 6 bases for J; bases not matched to a gene: 6. CDR3 DNA: TGTGCCAGCAGTTTATCAGGACAGGGGAGAAATGGCTACACCTTC. It specifies CASSLSGQGRNGYTF.

The chain employs TRBV11-2 and TRBJ1-1, with 7 bases lining up with TRBD1. Germline CDR1 SGHAT, CDR2 FQNNGV. The V and J ends lost 2 bases and 0 bases, in that order; junction bases with no gene match: 6. This CDR3 region has 16 residues. The DNA for the CDR3 is TGTGCCAGCAGCTTACGGACAGGCCTTGTGAACACTGAAGCTTTCTTT. It translates to CASSLRTGLVNTEAFF.

The V call is TRBV5-1, the J call TRBJ2-7; D is undetermined. V lost 4 bases and J lost 6, with 8 bases in between. The CDR3 sequence is 11 residues long. Germline V CDR1 and CDR2: SGHRS, YFSETQ. The CDR3 bases are TGCGCCAGCAGCCCACTCTCCGAGCAGTACTTC. Translated: CASSPLSEQYF.

The chain has TRBV29-1 and TRBJ2-5, with 7 bases identical to TRBD2. The CDR3 consists of 14 residues. Germline loops: CDR1 SQVTM, CDR2 ANQGSEA. With V trimmed by 0 bases and J by 3 bases, 4 bases remained unmatched. For the CDR3, the DNA is TGCAGCGTTGAAGATCGTGGGAGGGAAGAGACCCAGTACTTC. Amino acid sequence: CSVEDRGREETQYF.

This chain joins TRBV5-6 and TRBJ2-6; D uncertain. V was clipped by 1 base and J by 0 bases, with 11 bases between them. The CDR3 has 17 amino acids. Germline V lookup: CDR1 SGHDT, CDR2 YYEEEE. The DNA for the CDR3 is TGTGCCAGCAGCTTGCCACCTTCAGGCTCTGGGGCCAACGTCCTGACTTTC. It is translated as CASSLPPSGSGANVLTF.

The J gene is TRBJ1-2, the V gene TRBV28, with TRBD1 matching over 10 bases. CDR3 length equals 14 residues. Looked up from germline, CDR1 is MDHEN and CDR2 is SYDVKM. V gave up 7 bases and J gave up 8 bases; unmatched junction bases: 10. Here the CDR3 reads CASKTGQGVRGYTF. CDR3 in DNA: TGTGCCAGCAAAACCGGACAGGGGGTACGGGGCTACACCTTC.

The rearrangement links TRBV28 to TRBJ1-3, with TRBD1 matching 7 bases. This CDR3 has 17 residues. V was clipped by 8 bases and J by 1 base; unmatched bases: 14. Germline CDR1 reads MDHEN; CDR2 reads SYDVKM. CDR3 nucleotides: TGTGCCAGCGACGGGCGGTGGGCAGGGGGTTCTGGAAACACCATATATTTT. Protein: CASDGRWAGGSGNTIYF.

This clone was picked up a small number of times. The J gene is TRBJ2-7, the V gene TRBV9; 11 bases line up with TRBD2. V was pared by 3 bases and J by 3 bases, with 5 bases of the junction left unmatched. The CDR3 length is 15 residues. Germline assignment: CDR1 SGDLS and CDR2 YYNGEE. CDR3 in amino acids: CASSEGLAEFYEQYF. The CDR3 nucleotides are TGTGCCAGCAGCGAGGGACTAGCGGAATTCTACGAGCAGTACTTC.

The V and J genes are TRBV19 and TRBJ2-5; unclear D gene. Trimming removed 2 bases at V and 2 bases at J, with 6 bases between. The CDR3 has 13 amino acids. The germline CDR1 and CDR2 sequences are LNHDA and SQIVND (reference sequence). Here the CDR3 reads CASSIQQQETQYF. The CDR3 region has the DNA TGTGCCAGTAGTATACAACAACAAGAGACCCAGTACTTC.

This clone was seen once. The same CDR3 can be traced to other DNA sequences in this sample. The genes are TRBV27 and TRBJ2-1, with 11 bases matching TRBD2. Germline trimming cut 4 bases from V and 6 bases from J; bases unmatched to any gene: 5. The germline V gene has CDR1 MNHEY and CDR2 SMNVEV (reference sequence). The CDR3 sequence is 15 residues long. The CDR3 DNA reads as TGTGCCAGCAGTTCCGGGACTAGCGGTACCAATGAGCAGTTCTTC. It specifies CASSSGTSGTNEQFF.

The chain carries TRBV10-1 and TRBJ1-1, with 11 bases that match TRBD1. The CDR3 loop spans 14 amino acids. V shed 3 bases, J shed 8 bases, and the junction held 5 bases outside the gene matches. The V gene's germline CDR1 is WNHNN and CDR2 SYGVQD (reference sequence). CDR3 coding DNA: TGCGCCAGCAGTGAAGGACAGGGGGCCTTGGAAGCTTTCTTT. Translated, it gives CASSEGQGALEAFF.

The chain joins TRBV5-1 to TRBJ2-1; 13 bases agree with TRBD2. Per germline, CDR1 SGHRS and CDR2 YFSETQ. With 4 bases clipped from V and 0 bases from J, the junction kept 10 bases outside the gene matches. This CDR3 is 19 amino acids long. In DNA, the CDR3 is TGCGCCAGCAGCAGCTCCGGGACTAGCGGGATTAGCTCCTACAATGAGCAGTTCTTC. Translated, it gives CASSSSGTSGISSYNEQFF.

The rearrangement links TRBV4-1 to TRBJ2-1, with TRBD2 matching over 11 bases. The CDR3 extends over 18 amino acids. CDR1 MGHRA and CDR2 YSYEKL come from the germline V gene. V trimming: 2 bases; J trimming: 9 bases; junction bases outside the gene matches: 15. CDR3 sequence: CASSQLPTTSGSRTEQFF. CDR3 nucleotides: TGCGCCAGCAGCCAACTACCTACTACTAGCGGGAGTAGAACTGAGCAGTTCTTC.

This chain joins TRBV7-9 and TRBJ1-5; D perhaps matches TRBD1 (5 bases). CDR3 size: 14 residues. Germline CDR1 reads SEHNR; CDR2 reads FQNEAQ (reference sequence). V was trimmed by 6 bases and J by 0 bases, leaving 9 bases between them. CDR3 nucleotides: TGTGCCAGCAGTCCAGACAGTAGCAATCAGCCCCAGCATTTT. Protein product: CASSPDSSNQPQHF.

The J gene is TRBJ2-1, the V gene TRBV5-8; 8 nucleotides align to TRBD1. Germline V gene data show CDR1 as SGHTS and CDR2 as YDEGEE. The V and J ends lost 4 bases and 2 bases, in that order; junction bases with no gene match: 5. This CDR3 is 15 amino acids long. CDR3 in amino acids: CASSNRGYTYNEQFF. The CDR3 DNA sequence: TGTGCCAGCAGCAACAGGGGGTACACCTACAATGAGCAGTTCTTC.

This clone was observed a handful of times. The J gene is TRBJ1-6, the V gene TRBV15, with TRBD1 matching over 9 bases. Germline V gene sequence: CDR1 LNHNV, CDR2 YYDKDF (reference sequence). The J segment lost 8 bases and the V segment lost 4 bases, leaving 3 bases of the junction unmatched. The CDR3 has 14 residues. This chain's CDR3 is CATSKGQGYSPLHF. As DNA, the CDR3 is TGTGCCACCAGCAAAGGACAGGGGTATTCACCCCTCCACTTT.

This sequence joins TRBV28 and TRBJ2-3, with 13 bases aligning to TRBD2. V shed 3 bases, J shed 3 bases, and the junction held 3 bases outside the gene matches. This CDR3 is built from 16 residues. Germline loops: CDR1 MDHEN, CDR2 SYDVKM. CDR3 residues: CASSFRTSGSTDTQYF. The CDR3 DNA is TGTGCCAGCAGTTTCCGGACTAGCGGGAGTACAGATACGCAGTATTTT.

The chain employs TRBV19 and TRBJ1-5; the D gene is possibly TRBD1 (5 bases). The CDR3 extends over 13 amino acids. V lost 2 bases and J lost 9, with 11 bases in between. Per germline, CDR1 LNHDA and CDR2 SQIVND (reference sequence). The CDR3 sequence is CASSIIPGWPQHF. DNA of the CDR3: TGTGCCAGTAGTATAATCCCAGGGTGGCCCCAGCATTTT.